This TCR beta chain was recorded in a study of T cells in localized non-small cell lung cancer (dated by TCRdb to between 2020 and 2021). Study-level background: The study analyzed T cell repertoires of under 250 early-stage NSCLC patients, comparing tumors and uninvolved tumor-adjacent lungs. All 250 or so NSCLC patients in the cohort were treatment-naive and had localized lung tumors that were resected. NSCLC patients had a mean age of around 66 years, and around 130 were male and about a hundred female. What the authors observed across the whole study: A median of approximately 53 of the top 100 tumor clones turned up in the paired uninvolved adjacent lung, and approximately 30 of those clones also ranked among the top 100 of that same adjacent lung. Higher T cell density in blood was associated with longer overall survival, whereas higher clonality in adjacent lung was associated with shorter survival. Because the study design was exploratory, TCR variables were selected using unadjusted p-values without false-discovery rate correction. Multi-region tumor sequencing was not performed, so intratumor heterogeneity could not be excluded. Uninvolved tumor-adjacent lung showed the highest T cell clonality, higher than tumor, which suggests more focused antigenic responses in the adjacent lung.

At diagnosis, peripheral blood, uninvolved tumor-adjacent lung and tumor were collected and were preserved as a mix of fresh-frozen and FFPE material. For TCR repertoire profiling, blood samples were analyzed in the form of peripheral blood mononuclear cells. Comment on this clone: What this receptor recognizes is not known. The sample holds no much larger clone one base away, and base qualities are not on file.

The immunoSEQ Assay was used to sequence TCR beta CDR3 regions from DNA. The study's processing was this. T cell density was computed as TCR beta template counts normalized to usable DNA estimated by amplifying housekeeping genes. The preseqR package was used to estimate richness by extrapolating to 400,000 templates for PBMC samples and to 120,000 templates for tissue samples. Clonality was defined as one minus Pielou's evenness. Tissue-enriched TCRs were identified through differential abundance testing performed on productive amino-acid clonotypes, with a minimum total count of 5 and an alpha of 0.1. The Jaccard Index and the Morisita Overlap Index were used to measure repertoire overlap between compartments. GLIPH clustered TCR beta CDR3s with public tetramer-defined viral CDR3s; viral motifs required at least three viral sequences plus V-gene enrichment. TCRdb mirrors the immuneACCESS table, restricted to in-frame sequences. Some clones are absent from its copies; in checked studies, under half trace to an unresolved V gene, and the reason for the others is unknown. The D gene and trimming were derived from the DNA, and the V and J assignments and clone size from that table. Recorded for this sample are around 15,000 clones; more than 75% of them occurred a single time. The ten largest clonotypes hold roughly a quarter of the sample.

Counted from cysteine to phenylalanine, this CDR3 has 13 amino acids. The DNA shown is the 39-base CDR3, in frame from base 1. Per the germline V gene (reference sequence), GTSNPN is the CDR1 and SVGIG is the CDR2. V has 1 base trimmed and J has 4 bases trimmed; junction bases matching no gene number 4. This receptor was obtained from a male donor aged 60 or older with stage II lung adenocarcinoma. Material: peripheral blood mononuclear cells, obtained before any cancer treatment. This chain is built from TRBV30 and TRBJ2-7; 7 middle bases align to TRBD1. The CDR3 amino acid sequence is: CAWSAGTVYEQYF. The DNA is TGTGCCTGGAGTGCCGGGACAGTGTACGAGCAGTACTTC.